One and the same sample provided the 10 T cell receptor beta chains below, sequenced in a study of CD8 T cells in ankylosing spondylitis. TCRdb ran MiXCR on the 5' RACE reads and lists one entry per CDR3 protein. The sample records approximately 60,000 distinct CDR3 sequences, over 5% being singletons. The source material was synovial fluid, either unsorted or a sorted T cell fraction (not recorded which). These receptors all stem from a male donor with ankylosing spondylitis.

This clonotype was found many times. The rearrangement joins TRBV10-3 to TRBJ1-4; D is unclear. V gave up 6 bases and J gave up 7 bases, with 9 bases separating them. The CDR3 has 12 amino acids. The germline V gene encodes CDR1 ENHRY and CDR2 SYGVKD. CDR3 protein: CAIRGDGEKLFF. For the CDR3, the DNA is TGTGCCATCAGAGGCGACGGTGAAAAACTGTTTTTT.

The chain recombines TRBV11-3 with TRBJ2-5; 7 bases are a match to TRBD2. Germline CDR1 and CDR2: SGHNT and YENEEA. With 5 bases clipped from V and 3 bases from J, the junction kept 12 bases outside the gene matches. The CDR3 is made up of 16 amino acids. In DNA, the CDR3 is TGTGCCAGCAGCCCCAGACAAGGACTAGGTGAAGAGACCCAGTACTTC. This translates into CASSPRQGLGEETQYF.

A few counts support this clonotype. The J gene is TRBJ2-1, the V gene TRBV3-1; D is uncertain. The CDR3 has 14 residues. Germline lookup yields CDR1 LGHDT and CDR2 YNNKEL (reference sequence). V was cut by 4 bases and J by 5 bases, with 12 bases left in between. The CDR3 spells CASSLRNANNEQFF. CDR3 nucleotides: TGTGCCAGCAGCCTCCGCAATGCGAACAATGAGCAGTTCTTC.

This clonotype appeared many times. This chain joins TRBV9 and TRBJ2-1; D not certain. The germline V gene has CDR1 SGDLS and CDR2 YYNGEE. Trimming shortened V by 0 bases and J by 8 bases, and 9 bases separated the two germline ends. This CDR3 is built from 13 residues. The CDR3 protein is CASSVDLFYEQFF. The CDR3 nucleotides are TGTGCCAGCAGCGTAGATCTTTTCTATGAGCAGTTCTTC. Variable domain in full (rest from reference TRBV9 and TRBJ2-1): DSGVTQTPKHLITATGQRVTLRCSPRSGDLSVYWYQQSLDQGLQFLIQYYNGEERAKGNILERFSAQQFPDLHSELNLSSLELGDSALYFCASSVDLFYEQFFGPGTRLTVL.

The CDR3 DNA reads TGTGCCAGCAGTCCCTGGACTAGCGGAGACAGGGAGCAGTTCTTC. It encodes CASSPWTSGDREQFF. V and J are TRBV12-3 or TRBV12-4 and TRBJ2-1; TRBD2 matches 10 bases. The CDR3 totals 15 residues. J gave up 10 bases and V 5 bases, and 11 bases lay outside the gene matches.

This clonotype was detected a few times. V gene TRBV5-1 combines with J gene TRBJ2-7; 7 positions match TRBD2. Germline V lookup: CDR1 SGHRS, CDR2 YFSETQ. V trimming: 3 bases; J trimming: 3 bases; junction bases outside the gene matches: 6. The CDR3 consists of 14 residues. The CDR3 loop is CASSSGGNNYEQYF. CDR3 nucleotides: TGCGCCAGCAGCTCGGGAGGTAATAACTACGAGCAGTACTTC. The whole variable domain, remainder taken from reference TRBV5-1 and TRBJ2-7, is KAGVTQTPRYLIKTRGQQVTLSCSPISGHRSVSWYQQTPGQGLQFLFEYFSETQRNKGNFPGRFSGRQFSNSRSEMNVSTLELGDSALYLCASSSGGNNYEQYFGPGTRLTVT.

This clonotype was picked up many times. This chain uses TRBV20-1 with TRBJ2-1; tentative D call: TRBD2 (5 bases). Germline V gives CDR1 DFQATT, CDR2 SNEGSKA (reference sequence). The CDR3 has 11 amino acids. The V end was cut by 4 bases, the J end by 7 bases, with 8 bases between. The CDR3 coding sequence is TGCAGTGCTACGGGGTTTAATGAGCAGTTCTTC. It translates to CSATGFNEQFF.

This clonotype was counted ten times or more. The chain couples TRBV24-1 to TRBJ2-1; TRBD2 matches 10 bases. The CDR3 runs to 14 residues. The junction had 8 bases not matched to a gene; V was cut back by 7 bases and J by 9 bases. Germline V gene lookup returns CDR1 KGHDR and CDR2 SFDVKD. The CDR3 region is CATSASGRFGEQFF. The CDR3 DNA follows: TGTGCCACCAGCGCTAGCGGGAGATTTGGTGAGCAGTTCTTC.

This clonotype has a handful of counts. The gene calls are TRBV19 and TRBJ1-5; D call uncertain. V lost 3 bases and J lost 6, with 9 bases in between. CDR1 is LNHDA and CDR2 is SQIVND in the germline V gene (reference sequence). The CDR3 contains 13 residues. This CDR3 reads CASSISGSQPQHF. The DNA for the CDR3 is TGTGCCAGTAGTATTTCTGGATCTCAGCCCCAGCATTTT.

This clonotype was seen at least ten times. The genes are TRBV11-2 and TRBJ2-5, with TRBD2 matching 7 bases. With 6 bases clipped from V and 5 bases from J, the junction kept 15 bases outside the gene matches. Germline V CDR1 and CDR2: SGHAT, FQNNGV. CDR3 length: 16 residues. The CDR3, as DNA: TGTGCCAGCAGTCTATTAGCGGGCGGGATGGAGGAGACCCAGTACTTC. It encodes CASSLLAGGMEETQYF.